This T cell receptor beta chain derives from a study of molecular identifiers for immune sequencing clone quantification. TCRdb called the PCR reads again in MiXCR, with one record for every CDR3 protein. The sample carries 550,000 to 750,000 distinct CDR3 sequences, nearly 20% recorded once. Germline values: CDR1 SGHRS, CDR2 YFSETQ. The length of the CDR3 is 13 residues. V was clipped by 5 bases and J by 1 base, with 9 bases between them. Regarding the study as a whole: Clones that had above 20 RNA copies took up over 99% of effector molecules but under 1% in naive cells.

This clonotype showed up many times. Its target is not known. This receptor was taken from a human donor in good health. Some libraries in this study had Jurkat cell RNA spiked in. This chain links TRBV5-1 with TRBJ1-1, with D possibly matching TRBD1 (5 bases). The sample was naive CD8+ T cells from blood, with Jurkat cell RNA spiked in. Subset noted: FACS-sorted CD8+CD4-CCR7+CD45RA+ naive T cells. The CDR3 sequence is CASSSGRNTEAFF. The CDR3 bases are TGCGCCAGCAGTTCAGGGAGGAACACTGAAGCTTTCTTT.